Listed below are T cell receptor beta chains from one sample, sequenced in a study of PD-1 blockade in classical Hodgkin lymphoma. Assay used: immunoSEQ multiplex PCR; TCRdb lists only in-frame clones, some missing. The data contain roughly 15,000 clones, around 92% of them seen just once; the ten biggest clones take up about 0.53%. Sequences were obtained from CD4+ T cells from blood. These receptors all stem from a human donor with classical Hodgkin lymphoma. Each CDR3 is given with its conserved first and last residue. The D gene is left open where the match is weak. A row's size may be missing; if present it is once, few, many or a size class.

D: -
J: TRBJ2-5
size: -
V: TRBV5-6
CDR3: CASSWVKGNQETQYF
DNA: TGTGCCAGCAGCTGGGTGAAGGGGAACCAAGAGACCCAGTACTTC

D: TRBD1
J: TRBJ2-7
size: -
V: TRBV7-8
CDR3: CASSIDRVAYF
DNA: TGTGCCAGCAGCATAGACAGGGTGGCGTACTTC

D: -
J: TRBJ2-3
size: -
V: TRBV7-6
CDR3: CASSLDRQDTDTQYF
DNA: TGTGCCAGCAGCTTAGACCGACAAGACACAGATACGCAGTATTTT

D: -
J: TRBJ2-5
size: -
V: TRBV5-8
CDR3: CASSLAWETQYF
DNA: TGTGCCAGCAGCTTGGCGTGGGAGACCCAGTACTTC

D: TRBD1
J: TRBJ1-4
size: -
V: TRBV25-1
CDR3: CASTPGRGREKLFF
DNA: TGTGCCAGCACGCCAGGCAGGGGGAGAGAAAAACTGTTTTTT

D: -
J: TRBJ2-2
size: once
V: TRBV9
CDR3: CASSGPTGNTGELFF
DNA: TGTGCCAGCAGCGGACCCACAGGGAACACCGGGGAGCTGTTTTTT

D: -
J: TRBJ2-1
size: -
V: TRBV7-9
CDR3: CASSRVDIYPGYEQFF
DNA: TGTGCCAGCAGCAGGGTGGACATTTACCCAGGATATGAGCAGTTCTTC

D: -
J: TRBJ2-7
size: -
V: TRBV7-2
CDR3: CASSLGWKQYF
DNA: TGTGCCAGCAGCTTAGGTTGGAAGCAGTACTTC

D: -
J: TRBJ2-1
size: -
V: TRBV12-5
CDR3: CASGLFSRGNEQFF
DNA: TGTGCTAGTGGTTTGTTCTCAAGGGGCAATGAGCAGTTCTTC

D: -
J: TRBJ2-4
size: -
V: TRBV5-4
CDR3: CASSRPGSGINIQYF
DNA: TGTGCCAGCAGCCGGCCCGGGAGTGGGATAAACATTCAGTACTTC

D: -
J: TRBJ2-5
size: -
V: TRBV9
CDR3: CASSVSPKETQYF
DNA: TGTGCCAGCAGCGTGTCTCCAAAAGAGACCCAGTACTTC

D: -
J: TRBJ1-3
size: -
V: TRBV7-9
CDR3: CASSLALIGNTIYF
DNA: TGTGCCAGCAGCTTAGCCCTAATCGGAAACACCATATATTTT

D: TRBD1
J: TRBJ1-5
size: -
V: TRBV28
CDR3: CASSLPGQGGSNQPQHF
DNA: TGTGCCAGCAGTTTGCCGGGACAGGGTGGAAGCAATCAGCCCCAGCATTTT

D: TRBD2
J: TRBJ2-7
size: -
V: TRBV7-2
CDR3: CASSSRTSSYEQYF
DNA: TGTGCCAGCAGCTCACGGACTAGCAGCTACGAGCAGTACTTC

D: -
J: TRBJ1-2
size: -
V: TRBV6-5
CDR3: CASSLSRLYGYTF
DNA: TGTGCCAGCAGCCTGTCACGTCTTTATGGCTACACCTTC

D: -
J: TRBJ1-5
size: -
V: TRBV5-1
CDR3: CASSLGGSYSNQPQHF
DNA: TGCGCCAGCAGCTTGGGGGGCAGTTATAGCAATCAGCCCCAGCATTTT

D: -
J: TRBJ1-3
size: -
V: TRBV12-5
CDR3: CASGLVLWRSSGNTIYF
DNA: TGTGCTAGTGGTTTGGTACTCTGGCGGAGCTCTGGAAACACCATATATTTT

D: -
J: TRBJ1-5
size: -
V: TRBV19
CDR3: CASSIGQGQPQHF
DNA: TGTGCCAGTAGTATCGGGCAGGGTCAGCCCCAGCATTTT

D: -
J: TRBJ2-7
size: -
V: TRBV19
CDR3: CASTPRHSGSSYEQYF
DNA: TGTGCCAGTACTCCCCGCCACTCGGGTAGCTCCTACGAGCAGTACTTC

D: TRBD1
J: TRBJ2-2
size: -
V: TRBV5-1
CDR3: CASSPDREGGELFF
DNA: TGCGCCAGCAGCCCCGACAGGGAAGGCGGGGAGCTGTTTTTT

D: TRBD1
J: TRBJ2-7
size: -
V: TRBV5-1
CDR3: CASSLAPGGSYEQYF
DNA: TGCGCCAGCAGCTTGGCGCCAGGGGGCTCCTACGAGCAGTACTTC

D: -
J: TRBJ2-3
size: few
V: TRBV7-2
CDR3: CASSFRGDTQYF
DNA: TGTGCCAGCAGCTTCAGGGGAGATACGCAGTATTTT

D: TRBD1
J: TRBJ2-7
size: -
V: TRBV5-4
CDR3: CASSRTGGFSYEQYF
DNA: TGTGCCAGCAGCCGAACAGGGGGATTCTCCTACGAGCAGTACTTC

D: -
J: TRBJ2-1
size: -
V: TRBV29-1
CDR3: CSGDSYNEQFF
DNA: TGCAGCGGAGACAGCTACAATGAGCAGTTCTTC

D: -
J: TRBJ2-1
size: few
V: TRBV2
CDR3: CAIPGRTYNEQFF
DNA: TGTGCCATCCCAGGGAGGACCTACAATGAGCAGTTCTTC

D: -
J: TRBJ2-7
size: -
V: TRBV6-1
CDR3: CASTATLSYEQYF
DNA: TGTGCCAGCACAGCTACGCTCAGCTACGAGCAGTACTTC

D: -
J: TRBJ2-5
size: -
V: TRBV9
CDR3: CASGAGMEETQYF
DNA: TGTGCCAGCGGGGCGGGAATGGAAGAGACCCAGTACTTC

D: -
J: TRBJ2-1
size: -
V: TRBV25-1
CDR3: CASSGDTILTGIYNEQFF
DNA: TGTGCCAGCAGTGGGGACACTATCCTAACCGGGATCTACAATGAGCAGTTCTTC

D: TRBD2
J: TRBJ2-7
size: -
V: TRBV6-5
CDR3: CASSYSGRGSYEQYF
DNA: TGTGCCAGCAGTTACTCCGGGCGGGGGTCCTACGAGCAGTACTTC

D: -
J: TRBJ2-7
size: -
V: TRBV5-1
CDR3: CASSLVFGSSYEQYF
DNA: TGCGCCAGCAGCTTGGTCTTCGGGAGTTCGTACGAGCAGTACTTC

D: -
J: TRBJ2-2
size: -
V: TRBV6-5
CDR3: CASSYGAPKGGELFF
DNA: TGTGCCAGCAGTTACGGGGCCCCCAAAGGCGGGGAGCTGTTTTTT

D: TRBD1
J: TRBJ1-2
size: few
V: TRBV6-6
CDR3: CASSYSSVGGIGYTF
DNA: TGTGCCAGCAGTTACTCGAGTGTAGGGGGCATCGGCTACACCTTC

D: TRBD1
J: TRBJ2-3
size: -
V: TRBV7-8
CDR3: CAIQGADVLNTQYF
DNA: TGTGCCATACAGGGGGCGGATGTATTGAATACGCAGTATTTT

D: -
J: TRBJ1-5
size: -
V: TRBV27
CDR3: CASSTIRGNQPQHF
DNA: TGTGCCAGCAGTACAATTCGCGGCAATCAGCCCCAGCATTTT

D: TRBD1
J: TRBJ2-1
size: -
V: TRBV19
CDR3: CASSDRAYNEQFF
DNA: TGTGCCAGTAGTGACAGGGCCTACAATGAGCAGTTCTTC

D: -
J: TRBJ1-3
size: -
V: TRBV27
CDR3: CASSPGDPGNTIYF
DNA: TGTGCCAGCAGTCCAGGCGATCCTGGAAACACCATATATTTT

D: TRBD2
J: TRBJ2-1
size: once
V: TRBV5-4
CDR3: CASSGGTSGRHYNEQFF
DNA: TGTGCCAGCAGCGGAGGGACTAGCGGGAGGCACTACAATGAGCAGTTCTTC

D: -
J: TRBJ2-3
size: once
V: TRBV5-4
CDR3: CASSLGRTSTDTQYF
DNA: TGTGCCAGCAGCTTAGGAAGAACTAGCACAGATACGCAGTATTTT

D: -
J: TRBJ2-7
size: -
V: TRBV5-4
CDR3: CASSAFGQGTYEQYF
DNA: TGTGCCAGCAGCGCCTTTGGGCAGGGGACCTACGAGCAGTACTTC

D: -
J: TRBJ2-3
size: -
V: TRBV6-1
CDR3: CASNILAFSDTQYF
DNA: TGTGCCAGCAATATCCTAGCATTCTCAGATACGCAGTATTTT

D: -
J: TRBJ2-3
size: -
V: TRBV19
CDR3: CATRDLGIPSQYF
DNA: TGTGCCACCCGGGACTTGGGAATCCCTTCGCAGTATTTT

D: TRBD1
J: TRBJ2-3
size: -
V: TRBV2
CDR3: CASTPSSGWTGGLDTQYF
DNA: TGTGCCAGCACCCCCTCGAGCGGCTGGACAGGGGGTTTAGATACGCAGTATTTT